Below, 5 T cell receptor beta chains from the same sample are listed, as sequenced in a study of T cell responses to AZD1222 COVID-19 vaccine. Sequenced by immunoSEQ multiplex PCR; TCRdb stores in-frame clones only, minus some. The sample records about 83,000 clones, roughly 90% being singletons. The sample here was peripheral blood, taken on day 0 of MenACWY control vaccination. Source of these receptors: an adult in good health.

V gene TRBV11-2 combines with J gene TRBJ2-7; D might be TRBD2 (5 bases). V dropped 0 bases and J dropped 6 bases, with 18 bases sitting between them. CDR1 SGHAT and CDR2 FQNNGV come from the germline V gene. The CDR3 is 16 residues long. The CDR3 DNA follows: TGTGCCAGCAGCTTAGAAGGGCTGGCGCTACGGGGCGAGCAGTACTTC. Translating gives CASSLEGLALRGEQYF. Supplemented by reference TRBV11-2 and TRBJ2-7, the full variable domain reads EAGVAQSPRYKIIEKRQSVAFWCNPISGHATLYWYQQILGQGPKLLIQFQNNGVVDDSQLPKDRFSAERLKGVDSTLKIQPAKLEDSAVYLCASSLEGLALRGEQYFGPGTRLTVT.

There are a few counts of this clone. The chain employs TRBV5-5 and TRBJ2-7; TRBD2 aligns across 7 bases. With V trimmed by 0 bases and J by 4 bases, 10 bases remained unmatched. Germline V gene sequence: CDR1 SGHKS, CDR2 YYEKEE (reference sequence). The CDR3 totals 16 residues. The CDR3 sequence is CASSLASAGVLYEQYF. The CDR3 nucleotides are TGTGCCAGCAGCTTGGCGTCGGCGGGAGTCTTATACGAGCAGTACTTC.

The V call is TRBV2, the J call TRBJ1-4; unclear D gene. Germline CDR1 and CDR2: SNHLY and FYNNEI. The CDR3 sequence is 13 residues long. V lost 8 bases to trimming and J lost 2 bases, with 9 bases between them. CDR3 amino acids: CASLKWTNEKLFF. The CDR3 DNA reads as TGTGCCAGCCTTAAGTGGACTAATGAAAAACTGTTTTTT.

The genes are TRBV27 and TRBJ2-2, with TRBD2 matching over 15 bases. The CDR3 runs to 17 residues. Germline values: CDR1 MNHEY, CDR2 SMNVEV (reference sequence). J gave up 6 bases and V 4 bases, and 6 bases lay outside the gene matches. This CDR3 is CASSSLGTSGRSGELFF. The CDR3, as DNA: TGTGCCAGCAGTTCCCTCGGGACTAGCGGGAGGTCCGGGGAGCTGTTTTTT.

V and J are TRBV2 and TRBJ2-1, with D tentatively TRBD2 (5 bases). V was clipped by 1 base and J by 6 bases, with 10 bases between them. CDR1 is SNHLY and CDR2 is FYNNEI in the germline V gene. This CDR3 contains 14 residues. This chain's CDR3 is CASSEERGINEQFF. The CDR3 DNA reads TGTGCCAGCAGTGAAGAGCGAGGGATCAATGAGCAGTTCTTC.